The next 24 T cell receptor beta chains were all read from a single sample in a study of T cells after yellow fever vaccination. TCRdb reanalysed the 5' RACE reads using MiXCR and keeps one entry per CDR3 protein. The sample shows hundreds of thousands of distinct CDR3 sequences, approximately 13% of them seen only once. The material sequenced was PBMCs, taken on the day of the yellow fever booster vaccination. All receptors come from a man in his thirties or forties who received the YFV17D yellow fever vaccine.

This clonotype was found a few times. The CDR3 DNA reads as TGTGCCAGCAGTAGGGACTTACCCTACGAGCAGTACTTC. Amino acids: CASSRDLPYEQYF. The V and J genes are TRBV12-3 or TRBV12-4 and TRBJ2-7; D may be TRBD2 (6 bases). The CDR3 sequence is 13 residues long. The V end was cut by 5 bases, the J end by 2 bases, with 10 bases between.

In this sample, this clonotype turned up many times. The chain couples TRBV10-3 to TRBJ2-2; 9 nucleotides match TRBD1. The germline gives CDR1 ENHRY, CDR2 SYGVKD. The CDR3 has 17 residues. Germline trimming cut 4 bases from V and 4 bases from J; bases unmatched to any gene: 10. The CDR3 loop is CAISVLPGQGPTGELFF. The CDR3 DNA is TGTGCCATCAGTGTACTGCCGGGACAGGGTCCCACCGGGGAGCTGTTTTTT.

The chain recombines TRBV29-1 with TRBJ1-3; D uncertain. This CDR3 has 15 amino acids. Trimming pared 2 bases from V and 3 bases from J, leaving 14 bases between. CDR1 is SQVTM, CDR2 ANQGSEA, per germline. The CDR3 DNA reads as TGCAGCGTTGAAACCCCGGCTAAATTTGGAAACACCATATATTTT. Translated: CSVETPAKFGNTIYF.

CDR3 DNA sequence: TGCGCCAGCAGCTTCAACCCGACTAGCGGGAGGGCTGGCTACAATGAGCAGTTCTTC. Translation: CASSFNPTSGRAGYNEQFF. The chain employs TRBV5-1 and TRBJ2-1, with 14 bases identical to TRBD2. J gave up 3 bases and V 2 bases, and 10 bases lay outside the gene matches. CDR1 and CDR2 (germline): SGHRS, YFSETQ. The CDR3 runs to 19 residues.

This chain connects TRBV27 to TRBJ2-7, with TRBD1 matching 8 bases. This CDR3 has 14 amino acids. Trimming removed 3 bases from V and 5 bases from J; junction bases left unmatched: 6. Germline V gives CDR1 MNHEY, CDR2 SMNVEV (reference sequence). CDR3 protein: CASSFWQGADEQYF. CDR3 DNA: TGTGCCAGCAGTTTTTGGCAGGGGGCGGACGAGCAGTACTTC.

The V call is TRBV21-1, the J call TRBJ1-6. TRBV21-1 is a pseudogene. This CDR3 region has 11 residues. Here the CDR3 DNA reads TGTGCCAGCAGCGGGGATTCACCCCTCCACTTT. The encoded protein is CASSGDSPLHF.

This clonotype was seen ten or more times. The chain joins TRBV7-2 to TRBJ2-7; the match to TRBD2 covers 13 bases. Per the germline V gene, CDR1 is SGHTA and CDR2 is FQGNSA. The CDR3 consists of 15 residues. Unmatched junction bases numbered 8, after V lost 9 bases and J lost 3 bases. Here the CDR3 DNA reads TGTGCCAGTAGTGCTGGACTAGCGGGGGTCTACGAGCAGTACTTC. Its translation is CASSAGLAGVYEQYF.

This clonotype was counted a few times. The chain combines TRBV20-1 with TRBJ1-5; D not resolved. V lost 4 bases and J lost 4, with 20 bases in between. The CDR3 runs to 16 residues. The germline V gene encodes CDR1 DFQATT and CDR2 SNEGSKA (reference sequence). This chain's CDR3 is CSAIRVGGLGNQPQHF. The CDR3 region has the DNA TGCAGTGCTATAAGGGTTGGCGGGCTGGGGAATCAGCCCCAGCATTTT.

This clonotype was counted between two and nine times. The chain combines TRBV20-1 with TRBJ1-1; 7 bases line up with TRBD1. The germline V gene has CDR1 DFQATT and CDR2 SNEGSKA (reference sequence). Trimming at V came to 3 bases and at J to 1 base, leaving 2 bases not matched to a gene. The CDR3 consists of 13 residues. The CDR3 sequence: CSARGQPNTEAFF. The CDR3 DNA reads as TGCAGTGCTAGGGGACAGCCGAACACTGAAGCTTTCTTT.

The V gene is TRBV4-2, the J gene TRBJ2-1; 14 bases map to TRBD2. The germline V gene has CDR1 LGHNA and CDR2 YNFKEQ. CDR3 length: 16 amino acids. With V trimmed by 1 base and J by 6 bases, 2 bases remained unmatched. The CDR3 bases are TGTGCCAGCAGCCAAGCGGGACTAGCGGGAGTCAATGAGCAGTTCTTC. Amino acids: CASSQAGLAGVNEQFF.

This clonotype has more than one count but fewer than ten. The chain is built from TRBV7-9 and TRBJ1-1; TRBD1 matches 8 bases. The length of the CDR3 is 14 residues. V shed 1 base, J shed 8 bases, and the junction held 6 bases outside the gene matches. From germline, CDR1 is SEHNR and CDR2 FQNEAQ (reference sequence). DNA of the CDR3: TGTGCCAGCAGCTTAGGTCCCCAGGGGGCCGAAGCTTTCTTT. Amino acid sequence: CASSLGPQGAEAFF.

The CDR3 DNA is TGCGCCAGCAGCTGGGAAGTTCGTCAGGGCGGAGAGACCCAGTACTTC. Translated, it gives CASSWEVRQGGETQYF. This sequence joins TRBV5-1 and TRBJ2-5; a weak D match, TRBD1 (5 bases). Trimming cost V 3 bases and J 4 bases, with 19 bases left between them. Germline loops: CDR1 SGHRS, CDR2 YFSETQ. This CDR3 has 16 residues. The whole variable domain, filled in from reference TRBV5-1 and TRBJ2-5, reads KAGVTQTPRYLIKTRGQQVTLSCSPISGHRSVSWYQQTPGQGLQFLFEYFSETQRNKGNFPGRFSGRQFSNSRSEMNVSTLELGDSALYLCASSWEVRQGGETQYFGPGTRLLVL.

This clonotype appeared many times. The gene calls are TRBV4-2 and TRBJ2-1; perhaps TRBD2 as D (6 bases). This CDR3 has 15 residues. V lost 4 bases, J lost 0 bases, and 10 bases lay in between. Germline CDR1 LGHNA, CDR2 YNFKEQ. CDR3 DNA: TGTGCCAGCAGCCCTAGGGAGGCCTCCTACAATGAGCAGTTCTTC. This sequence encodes CASSPREASYNEQFF.

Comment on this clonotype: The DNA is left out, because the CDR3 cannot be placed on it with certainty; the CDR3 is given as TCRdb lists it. Here the CDR3 reads CASSPRGVGGGSF. V gene TRBV7-2 combines with J gene TRBJ2-1; TRBD1 was called by the table and not checked on the DNA. The CDR3 comprises 13 residues, both ends counted. Germline-derived CDR1 and CDR2 are SGHTA and FQGNSA.

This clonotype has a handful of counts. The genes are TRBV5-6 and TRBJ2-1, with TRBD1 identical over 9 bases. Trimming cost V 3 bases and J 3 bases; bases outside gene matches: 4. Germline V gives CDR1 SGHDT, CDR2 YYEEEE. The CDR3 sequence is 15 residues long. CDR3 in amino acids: CASSYLGQGYNEQFF. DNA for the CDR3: TGTGCCAGCAGCTACCTGGGACAGGGCTACAATGAGCAGTTCTTC.

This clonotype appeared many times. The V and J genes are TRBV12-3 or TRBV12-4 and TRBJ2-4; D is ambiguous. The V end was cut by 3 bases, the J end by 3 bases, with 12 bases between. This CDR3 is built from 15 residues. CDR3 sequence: CASSFLRGGKNIQYF. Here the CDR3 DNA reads TGTGCCAGCAGTTTCTTGCGAGGTGGCAAAAACATTCAGTACTTC.

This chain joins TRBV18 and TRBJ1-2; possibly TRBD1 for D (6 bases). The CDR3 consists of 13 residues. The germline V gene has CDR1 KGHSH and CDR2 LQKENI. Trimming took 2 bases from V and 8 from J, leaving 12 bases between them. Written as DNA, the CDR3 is TGTGCCAGCTCACCAGGGACACTTATCGGCTACACCTTC. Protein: CASSPGTLIGYTF.

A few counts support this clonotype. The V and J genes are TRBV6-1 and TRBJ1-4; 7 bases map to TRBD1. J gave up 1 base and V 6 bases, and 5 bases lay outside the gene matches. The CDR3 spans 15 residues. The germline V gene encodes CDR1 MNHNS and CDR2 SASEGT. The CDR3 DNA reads TGTGCCAGCAGGACAGGGCTTGGAACTAATGAAAAACTGTTTTTT. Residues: CASRTGLGTNEKLFF.

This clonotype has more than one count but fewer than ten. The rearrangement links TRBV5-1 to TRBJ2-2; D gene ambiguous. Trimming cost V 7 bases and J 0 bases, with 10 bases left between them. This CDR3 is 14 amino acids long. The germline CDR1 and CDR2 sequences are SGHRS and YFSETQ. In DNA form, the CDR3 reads TGCGCCAGCCTCGTTGCCCCGAACACCGGGGAGCTGTTTTTT. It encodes CASLVAPNTGELFF.

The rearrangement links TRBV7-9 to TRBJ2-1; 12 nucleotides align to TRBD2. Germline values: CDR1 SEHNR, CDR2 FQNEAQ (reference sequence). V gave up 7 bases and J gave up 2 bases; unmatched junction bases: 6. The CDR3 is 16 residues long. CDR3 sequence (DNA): TGTGCCAGCATCCGGACTAGCGGGGCAACCTACAATGAGCAGTTCTTC. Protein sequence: CASIRTSGATYNEQFF.

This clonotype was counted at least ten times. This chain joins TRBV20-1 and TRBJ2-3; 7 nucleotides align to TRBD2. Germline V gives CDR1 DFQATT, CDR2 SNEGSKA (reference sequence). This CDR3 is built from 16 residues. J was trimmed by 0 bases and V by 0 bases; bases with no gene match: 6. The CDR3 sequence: CSARDLADSSTDTQYF. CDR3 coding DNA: TGCAGTGCTAGAGATCTAGCGGACTCTAGCACAGATACGCAGTATTTT.

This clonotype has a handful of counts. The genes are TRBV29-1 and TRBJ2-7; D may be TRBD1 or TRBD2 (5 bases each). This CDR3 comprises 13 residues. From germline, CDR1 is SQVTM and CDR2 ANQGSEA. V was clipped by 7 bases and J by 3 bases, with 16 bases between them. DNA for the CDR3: TGCAGCGGTACAGGACCGGCGGGCTACGAGCAGTACTTC. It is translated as CSGTGPAGYEQYF.

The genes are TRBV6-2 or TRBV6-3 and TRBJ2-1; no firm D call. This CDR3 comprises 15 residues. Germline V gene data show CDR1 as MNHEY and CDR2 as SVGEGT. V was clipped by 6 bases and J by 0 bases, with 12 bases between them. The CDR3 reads CASRHTTSSYNEQFF. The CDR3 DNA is TGTGCCAGCAGGCACACTACCAGCTCCTACAATGAGCAGTTCTTC.

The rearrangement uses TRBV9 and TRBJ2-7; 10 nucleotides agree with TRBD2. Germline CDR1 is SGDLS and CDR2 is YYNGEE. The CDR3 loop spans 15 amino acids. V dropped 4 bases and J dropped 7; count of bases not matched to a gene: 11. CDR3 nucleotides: TGTGCCAGCAGCCCCAGGGAACTAGCGGGAAGGGAGCAGTACTTC. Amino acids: CASSPRELAGREQYF.